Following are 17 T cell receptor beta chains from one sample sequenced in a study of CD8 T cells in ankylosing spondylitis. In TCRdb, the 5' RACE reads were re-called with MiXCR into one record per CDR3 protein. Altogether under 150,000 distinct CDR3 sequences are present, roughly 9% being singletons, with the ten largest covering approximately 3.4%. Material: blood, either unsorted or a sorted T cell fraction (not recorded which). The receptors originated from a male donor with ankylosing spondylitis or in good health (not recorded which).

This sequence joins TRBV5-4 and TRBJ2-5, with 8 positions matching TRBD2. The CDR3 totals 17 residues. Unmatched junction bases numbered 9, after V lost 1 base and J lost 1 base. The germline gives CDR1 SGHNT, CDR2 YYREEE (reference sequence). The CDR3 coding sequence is TGTGCCAGCAGCTTGTTCGCTAGCGGGCAGCCCCAAGAGACCCAGTACTTC. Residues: CASSLFASGQPQETQYF.

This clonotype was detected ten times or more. The CDR3 region is CSARVVRGIDEQFF. In DNA form, the CDR3 reads TGCAGTGCTAGAGTGGTCAGGGGCATCGATGAGCAGTTCTTC. The chain recombines TRBV20-1 with TRBJ2-1, with a weak D call TRBD1 (6 bases). The V gene lost 1 base and the J gene lost 8 bases, with 15 bases spanning the gap. Germline CDR1 DFQATT, CDR2 SNEGSKA (reference sequence). CDR3 size: 14 residues.

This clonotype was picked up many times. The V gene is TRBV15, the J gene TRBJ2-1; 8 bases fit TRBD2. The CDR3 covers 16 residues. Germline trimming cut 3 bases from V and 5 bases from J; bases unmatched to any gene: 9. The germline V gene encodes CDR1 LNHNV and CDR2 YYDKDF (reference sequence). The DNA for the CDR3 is TGTGCCACCAGCAGTAAATTAGCGGGAACAGACAATGAGCAGTTCTTC. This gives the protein CATSSKLAGTDNEQFF.

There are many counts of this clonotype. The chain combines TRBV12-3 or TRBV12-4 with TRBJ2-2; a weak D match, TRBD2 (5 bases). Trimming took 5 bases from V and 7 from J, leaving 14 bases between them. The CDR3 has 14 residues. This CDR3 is CASSPTRGHGELFF. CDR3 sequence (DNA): TGTGCCAGCAGTCCGACTCGGGGTCACGGGGAGCTGTTTTTT.

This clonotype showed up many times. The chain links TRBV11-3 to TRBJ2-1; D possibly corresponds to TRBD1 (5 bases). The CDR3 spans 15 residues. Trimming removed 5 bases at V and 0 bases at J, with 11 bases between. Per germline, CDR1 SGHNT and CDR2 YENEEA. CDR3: CASSTDISSYNEQFF. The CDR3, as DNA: TGTGCCAGCAGCACGGACATCAGCTCCTACAATGAGCAGTTCTTC.

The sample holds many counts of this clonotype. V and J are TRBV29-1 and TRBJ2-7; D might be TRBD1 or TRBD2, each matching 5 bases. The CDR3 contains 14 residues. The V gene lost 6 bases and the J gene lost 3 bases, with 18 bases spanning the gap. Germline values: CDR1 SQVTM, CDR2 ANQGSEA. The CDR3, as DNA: TGCAGCGTCGAAACTTGGGACCTATTCTACGAGCAGTACTTC. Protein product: CSVETWDLFYEQYF.

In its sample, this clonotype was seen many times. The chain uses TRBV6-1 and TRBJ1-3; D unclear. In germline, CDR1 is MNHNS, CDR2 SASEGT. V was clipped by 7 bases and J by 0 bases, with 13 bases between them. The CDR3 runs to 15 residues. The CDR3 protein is CASKRGANSGNTIYF. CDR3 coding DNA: TGTGCCAGCAAACGAGGAGCAAACTCTGGAAACACCATATATTTT.

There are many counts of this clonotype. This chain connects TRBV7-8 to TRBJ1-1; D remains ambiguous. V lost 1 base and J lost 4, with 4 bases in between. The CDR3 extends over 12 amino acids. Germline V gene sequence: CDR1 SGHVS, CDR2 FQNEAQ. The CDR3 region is CASSLGSTEAFF. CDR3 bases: TGTGCCAGCAGCTTAGGATCCACTGAAGCTTTCTTT.

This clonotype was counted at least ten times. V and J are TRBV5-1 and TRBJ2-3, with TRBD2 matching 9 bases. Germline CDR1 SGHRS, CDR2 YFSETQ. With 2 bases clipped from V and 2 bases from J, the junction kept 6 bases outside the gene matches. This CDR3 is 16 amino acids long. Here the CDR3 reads CASSFGASGTTDTQYF. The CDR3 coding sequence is TGCGCCAGCAGCTTTGGGGCTAGCGGGACCACAGATACGCAGTATTTT.

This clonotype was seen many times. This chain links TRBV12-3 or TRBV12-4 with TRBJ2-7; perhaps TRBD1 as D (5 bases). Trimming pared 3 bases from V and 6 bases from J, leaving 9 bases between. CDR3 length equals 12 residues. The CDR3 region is CASSLGRREQYF. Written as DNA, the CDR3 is TGTGCCAGCAGTTTGGGGCGGCGCGAGCAGTACTTC.

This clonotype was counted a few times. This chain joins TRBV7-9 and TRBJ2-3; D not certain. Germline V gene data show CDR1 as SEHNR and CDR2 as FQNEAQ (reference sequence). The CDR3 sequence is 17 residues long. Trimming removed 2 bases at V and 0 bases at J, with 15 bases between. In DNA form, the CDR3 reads TGTGCCAGCAGCTTATCCCTCCGCCTAAACAGCACAGATACGCAGTATTTT. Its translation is CASSLSLRLNSTDTQYF.

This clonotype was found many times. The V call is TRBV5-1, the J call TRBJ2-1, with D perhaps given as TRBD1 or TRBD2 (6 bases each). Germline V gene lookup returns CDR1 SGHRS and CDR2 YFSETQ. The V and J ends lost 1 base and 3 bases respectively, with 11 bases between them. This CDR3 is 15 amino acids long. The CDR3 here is CASSLRRGVYNEQFF. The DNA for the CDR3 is TGCGCCAGCAGCTTGCGGAGGGGGGTCTACAATGAGCAGTTCTTC.

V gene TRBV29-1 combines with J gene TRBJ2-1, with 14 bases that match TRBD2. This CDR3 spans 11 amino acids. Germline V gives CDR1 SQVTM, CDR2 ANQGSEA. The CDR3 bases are TGCTCTGGGACTAGCGGGGGTGAGCAGTTCTTC. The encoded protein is CSGTSGGEQFF.

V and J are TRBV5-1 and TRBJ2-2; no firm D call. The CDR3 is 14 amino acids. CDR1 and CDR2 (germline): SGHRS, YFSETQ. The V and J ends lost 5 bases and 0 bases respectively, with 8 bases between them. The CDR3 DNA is TGCGCCAGCAGGGGCCTTCCGAACACCGGGGAGCTGTTTTTT. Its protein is CASRGLPNTGELFF.

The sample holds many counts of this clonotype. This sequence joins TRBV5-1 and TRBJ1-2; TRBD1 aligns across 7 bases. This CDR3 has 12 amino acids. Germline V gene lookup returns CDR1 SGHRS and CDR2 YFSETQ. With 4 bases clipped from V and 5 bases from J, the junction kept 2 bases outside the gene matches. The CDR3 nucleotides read TGCGCCAGCAGCGAGACAGGGTATGGCTACACCTTC. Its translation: CASSETGYGYTF.

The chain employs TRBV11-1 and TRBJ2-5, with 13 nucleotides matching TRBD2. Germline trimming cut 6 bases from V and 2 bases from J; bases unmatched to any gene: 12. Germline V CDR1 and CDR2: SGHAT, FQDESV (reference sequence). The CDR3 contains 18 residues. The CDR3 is CASSRDPRTSGSQETQYF. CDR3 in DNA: TGTGCCAGCAGTCGCGACCCGAGGACTAGCGGGAGTCAAGAGACCCAGTACTTC.

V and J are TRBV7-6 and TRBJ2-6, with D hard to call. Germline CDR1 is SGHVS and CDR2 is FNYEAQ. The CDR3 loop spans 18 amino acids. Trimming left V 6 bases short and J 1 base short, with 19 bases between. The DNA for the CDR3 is TGTGCCAGCAGTCAAGCGATAGATATGAGTTCTGGGGCCAACGTCCTGACTTTC. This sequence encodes CASSQAIDMSSGANVLTF.